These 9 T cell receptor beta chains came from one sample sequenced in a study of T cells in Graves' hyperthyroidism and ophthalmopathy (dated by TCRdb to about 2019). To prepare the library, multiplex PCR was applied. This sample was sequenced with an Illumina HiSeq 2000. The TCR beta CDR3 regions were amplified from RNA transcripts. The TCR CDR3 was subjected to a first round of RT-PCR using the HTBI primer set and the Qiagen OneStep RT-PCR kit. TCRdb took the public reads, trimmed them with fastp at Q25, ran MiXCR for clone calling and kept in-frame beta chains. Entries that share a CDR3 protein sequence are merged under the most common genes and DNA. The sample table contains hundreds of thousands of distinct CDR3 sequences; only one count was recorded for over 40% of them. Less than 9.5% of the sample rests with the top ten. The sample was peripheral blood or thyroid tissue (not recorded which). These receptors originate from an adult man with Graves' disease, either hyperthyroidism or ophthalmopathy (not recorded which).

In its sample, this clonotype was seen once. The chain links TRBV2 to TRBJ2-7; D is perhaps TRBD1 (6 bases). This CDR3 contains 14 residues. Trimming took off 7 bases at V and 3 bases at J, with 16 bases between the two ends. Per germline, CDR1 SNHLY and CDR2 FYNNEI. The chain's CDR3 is CASTRQEFDYEQYF. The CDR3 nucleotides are TGTGCCAGCACCAGACAGGAATTCGACTACGAGCAGTACTTC.

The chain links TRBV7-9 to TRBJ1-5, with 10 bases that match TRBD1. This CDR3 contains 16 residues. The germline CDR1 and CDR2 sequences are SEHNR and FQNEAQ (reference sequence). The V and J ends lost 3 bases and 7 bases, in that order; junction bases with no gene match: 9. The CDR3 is CASSFGTGVFSQPQHF. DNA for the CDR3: TGTGCCAGCAGCTTCGGGACAGGGGTTTTCTCCCAGCCCCAGCATTTT.

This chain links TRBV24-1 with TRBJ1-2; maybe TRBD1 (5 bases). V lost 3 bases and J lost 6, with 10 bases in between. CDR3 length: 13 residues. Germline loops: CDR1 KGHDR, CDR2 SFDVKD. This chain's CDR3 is CATSDPRVHGYTF. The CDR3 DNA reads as TGTGCCACCAGTGATCCCAGGGTCCATGGCTACACCTTC.

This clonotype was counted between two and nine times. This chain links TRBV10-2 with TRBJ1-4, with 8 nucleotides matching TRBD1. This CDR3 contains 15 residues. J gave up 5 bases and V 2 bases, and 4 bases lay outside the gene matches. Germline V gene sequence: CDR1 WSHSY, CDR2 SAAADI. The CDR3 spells CASSEMYRGNEKLFF. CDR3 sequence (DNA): TGCGCCAGCAGTGAGATGTACAGGGGGAATGAAAAACTGTTTTTT.

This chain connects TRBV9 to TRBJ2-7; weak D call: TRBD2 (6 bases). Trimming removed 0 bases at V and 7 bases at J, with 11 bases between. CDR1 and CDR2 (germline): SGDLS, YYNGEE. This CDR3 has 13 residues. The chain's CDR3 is CASSVDPTREQYF. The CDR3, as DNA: TGTGCCAGCAGCGTAGATCCGACTAGAGAGCAGTACTTC.

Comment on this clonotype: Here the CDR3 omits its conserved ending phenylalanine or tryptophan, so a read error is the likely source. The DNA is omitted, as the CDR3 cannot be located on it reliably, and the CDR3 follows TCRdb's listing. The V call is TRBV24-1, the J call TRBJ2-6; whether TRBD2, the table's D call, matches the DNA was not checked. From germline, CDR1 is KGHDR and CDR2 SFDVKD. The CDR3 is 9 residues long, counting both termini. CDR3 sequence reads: CATSRRGTS.

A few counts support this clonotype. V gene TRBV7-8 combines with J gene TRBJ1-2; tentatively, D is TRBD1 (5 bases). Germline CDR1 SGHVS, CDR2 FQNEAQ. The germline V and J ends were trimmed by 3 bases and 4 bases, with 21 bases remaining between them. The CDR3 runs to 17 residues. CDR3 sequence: CASSLEGPSPAGYGYTF. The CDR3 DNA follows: TGTGCCAGCAGCTTGGAGGGACCCAGCCCGGCGGGCTATGGCTACACCTTC.

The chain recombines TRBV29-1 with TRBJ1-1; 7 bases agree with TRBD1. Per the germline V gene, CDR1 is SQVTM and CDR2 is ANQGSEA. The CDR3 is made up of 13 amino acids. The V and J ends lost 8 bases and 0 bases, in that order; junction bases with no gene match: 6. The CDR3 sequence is CSLGTGVNTEAFF. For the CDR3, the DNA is TGCAGCTTGGGTACAGGGGTGAACACTGAAGCTTTCTTT.

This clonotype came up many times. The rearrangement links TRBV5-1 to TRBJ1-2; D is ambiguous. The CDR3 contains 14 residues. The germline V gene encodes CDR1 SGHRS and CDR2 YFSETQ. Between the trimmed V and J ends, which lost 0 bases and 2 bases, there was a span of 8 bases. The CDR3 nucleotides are TGCGCCAGCAGCTTGGACGCCGGGAACTATGGCTACACCTTC. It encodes CASSLDAGNYGYTF.